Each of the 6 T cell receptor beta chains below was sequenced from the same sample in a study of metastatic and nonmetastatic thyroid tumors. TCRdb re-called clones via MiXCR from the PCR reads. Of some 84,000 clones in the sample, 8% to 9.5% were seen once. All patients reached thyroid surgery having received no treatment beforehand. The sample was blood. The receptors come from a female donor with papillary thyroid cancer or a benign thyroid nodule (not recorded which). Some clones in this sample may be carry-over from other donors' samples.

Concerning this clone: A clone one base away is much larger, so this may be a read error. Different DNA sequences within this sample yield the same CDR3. Here the CDR3 DNA reads TGCAGTGCTAGAGTGGAGGGTCGGAGGGAGCAATACTTC. This sequence encodes CSARVEGRREQYF. The chain employs TRBV20-1 and TRBJ2-7; a possible D gene is TRBD2 (6 bases). The length of the CDR3 is 13 residues. Germline values: CDR1 DFQATT, CDR2 SNEGSKA (reference sequence).

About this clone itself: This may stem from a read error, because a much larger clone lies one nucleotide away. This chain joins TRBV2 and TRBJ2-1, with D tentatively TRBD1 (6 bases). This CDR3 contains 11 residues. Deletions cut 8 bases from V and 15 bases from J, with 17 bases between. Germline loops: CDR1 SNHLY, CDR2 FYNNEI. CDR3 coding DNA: TGTGCCAGCGGGGGCAGGCTAAGGATGTTCTTC. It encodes CASGGRLRMFF.

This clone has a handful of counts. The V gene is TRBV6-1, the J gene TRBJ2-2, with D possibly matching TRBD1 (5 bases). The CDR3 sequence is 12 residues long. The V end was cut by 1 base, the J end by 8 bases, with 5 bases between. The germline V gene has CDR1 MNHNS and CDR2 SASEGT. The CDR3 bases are TGTGCCAGCAGTGAAGGGACAGGGGAGCTGTTTTTT. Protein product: CASSEGTGELFF.

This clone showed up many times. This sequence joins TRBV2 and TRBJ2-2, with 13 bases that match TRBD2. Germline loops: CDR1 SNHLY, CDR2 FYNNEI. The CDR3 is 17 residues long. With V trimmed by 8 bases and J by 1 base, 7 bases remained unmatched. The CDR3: CASALLAGGLNTGELFF. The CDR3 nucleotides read TGTGCCAGCGCCCTACTAGCGGGGGGGCTGAACACCGGGGAGCTGTTTTTT.

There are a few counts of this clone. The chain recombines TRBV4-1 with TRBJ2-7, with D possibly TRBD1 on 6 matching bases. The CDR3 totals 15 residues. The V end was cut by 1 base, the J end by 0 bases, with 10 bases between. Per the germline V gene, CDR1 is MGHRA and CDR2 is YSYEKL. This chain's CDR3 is CASSQGQESSYEQYF. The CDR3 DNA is TGCGCCAGCAGCCAAGGACAGGAGAGCTCCTACGAGCAGTACTTC.

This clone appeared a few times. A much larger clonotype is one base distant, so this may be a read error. The CDR3 sequence: CASSLELWGTEAFF. The CDR3 bases are TGTGCCAGCAGCTTAGAGCTGTGGGGCACTGAAGCTTTCTTT. The chain has TRBV7-2 and TRBJ1-1; no clear D. CDR1 and CDR2 from the germline V gene are SGHTA and FQGNSA. The CDR3 runs to 14 residues. V was cut by 1 base and J by 4 bases, with 10 bases left in between.